A single sample gave rise to the 8 T cell receptor beta chains below, sequenced in a study of cytomegalovirus exposure and HLA in healthy donors. PCR primers comprised 60 Vbeta and 13 Jbeta primers. Measured with immunoSEQ multiplex PCR; TCRdb has only the in-frame clones, and not every one. Here the sample spans under 200,000 clones, 75% being singletons. What was sequenced was PBMCs. These receptors were obtained from a man aged 18 to 30 in good health and CMV-seronegative.

The chain is built from TRBV4-1 and TRBJ2-7; TRBD1 matches 10 bases. The CDR3 length is 16 residues. V gave up 1 base and J gave up 4 bases; unmatched junction bases: 7. Germline CDR1 is MGHRA and CDR2 is YSYEKL. The CDR3 nucleotides are TGCGCCAGCAGCCAAGTCAAGGGACAGGGGAAATACGAGCAGTACTTC. Residues: CASSQVKGQGKYEQYF.

This chain connects TRBV4-1 to TRBJ2-3; 8 bases fit TRBD2. The CDR3 consists of 18 residues. Germline lookup yields CDR1 MGHRA and CDR2 YSYEKL. After removal of 2 bases from V and 2 bases from J, the junction contained 12 bases not matched to a gene. The CDR3 protein is CASSQLFLGRAFTDTQYF. The CDR3 DNA follows: TGCGCCAGCAGCCAACTGTTTCTCGGGAGGGCGTTCACAGATACGCAGTATTTT.

The gene calls are TRBV6-6 and TRBJ2-5; 7 positions agree with TRBD2. This CDR3 comprises 13 residues. Germline CDR1 is MNHNY and CDR2 is SVGAGI (reference sequence). The V segment lost 2 bases and the J segment 8 bases; nucleotides outside the gene matches: 5. The CDR3 loop is CASSYEREGTQYF. The CDR3 coding sequence is TGTGCCAGCAGTTACGAGAGGGAGGGAACCCAGTACTTC.

Only one count was recorded for this clone. V is TRBV4-3 and J is TRBJ2-7, with 10 bases lining up with TRBD2. Trimming at V came to 1 base and at J to 3 bases, leaving 12 bases not matched to a gene. This CDR3 is built from 18 residues. Germline CDR1 is LGHNA and CDR2 is YSLEER. The CDR3 loop reads CASSQARGTSALFYEQYF. The CDR3 bases are TGCGCCAGCAGCCAAGCCCGAGGGACTAGCGCTTTATTCTACGAGCAGTACTTC.

This clone was seen once. The V gene is TRBV2, the J gene TRBJ1-1; the D is unclear. This CDR3 has 11 residues. V was cut by 7 bases and J by 1 base, with 4 bases left in between. Germline values: CDR1 SNHLY, CDR2 FYNNEI. The CDR3 is CASMANTEAFF. The CDR3 region has the DNA TGTGCCAGCATGGCGAACACTGAAGCTTTCTTT. The whole variable domain, filled in from reference TRBV2 and TRBJ1-1, reads EPEVTQTPSHQVTQMGQEVILRCVPISNHLYFYWYRQILGQKVEFLVSFYNNEISEKSEIFDDQFSVERPDGSNFTLKIRSTKLEDSAMYFCASMANTEAFFGQGTRLTVV.

This chain joins TRBV27 and TRBJ2-5, with TRBD1 matching over 7 bases. Per germline, CDR1 MNHEY and CDR2 SMNVEV (reference sequence). Trimming removed 7 bases from V and 0 bases from J; junction bases left unmatched: 8. This CDR3 comprises 15 residues. In DNA form, the CDR3 reads TGTGCCAGCAATATTCACAGGGGAGACCAAGAGACCCAGTACTTC. It specifies CASNIHRGDQETQYF.

This chain joins TRBV4-1 and TRBJ2-3; 10 bases fit TRBD2. CDR1 and CDR2 (germline): MGHRA, YSYEKL. V shed 6 bases, J shed 2 bases, and the junction held 5 bases outside the gene matches. The CDR3 length is 15 residues. CDR3 nucleotides: TGCGCCAGCAGTCGTACTAGCGGGGACACAGATACGCAGTATTTT. It encodes CASSRTSGDTDTQYF.

This chain connects TRBV7-8 to TRBJ2-1; D is unresolved. CDR1 and CDR2 (germline): SGHVS, FQNEAQ. V was clipped by 2 bases and J by 9 bases, with 8 bases between them. The CDR3 contains 12 residues. Here the CDR3 reads CASSLRRGEQFF. DNA for the CDR3: TGTGCCAGCAGCTTACGACGCGGTGAGCAGTTCTTC.